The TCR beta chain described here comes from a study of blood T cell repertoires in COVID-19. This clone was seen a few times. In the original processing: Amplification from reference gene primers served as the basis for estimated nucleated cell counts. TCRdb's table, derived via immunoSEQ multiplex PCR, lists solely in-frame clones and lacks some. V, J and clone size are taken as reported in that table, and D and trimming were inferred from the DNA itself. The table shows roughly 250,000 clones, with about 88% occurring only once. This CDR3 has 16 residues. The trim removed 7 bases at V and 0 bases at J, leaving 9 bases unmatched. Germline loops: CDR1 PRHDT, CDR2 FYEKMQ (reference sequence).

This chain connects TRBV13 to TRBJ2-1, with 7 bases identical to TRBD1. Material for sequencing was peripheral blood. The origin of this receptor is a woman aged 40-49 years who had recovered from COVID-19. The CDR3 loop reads CASTRYRDSSYNEQFF. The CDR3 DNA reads TGTGCCAGCACCCGATACCGGGACAGCTCCTACAATGAGCAGTTCTTC.